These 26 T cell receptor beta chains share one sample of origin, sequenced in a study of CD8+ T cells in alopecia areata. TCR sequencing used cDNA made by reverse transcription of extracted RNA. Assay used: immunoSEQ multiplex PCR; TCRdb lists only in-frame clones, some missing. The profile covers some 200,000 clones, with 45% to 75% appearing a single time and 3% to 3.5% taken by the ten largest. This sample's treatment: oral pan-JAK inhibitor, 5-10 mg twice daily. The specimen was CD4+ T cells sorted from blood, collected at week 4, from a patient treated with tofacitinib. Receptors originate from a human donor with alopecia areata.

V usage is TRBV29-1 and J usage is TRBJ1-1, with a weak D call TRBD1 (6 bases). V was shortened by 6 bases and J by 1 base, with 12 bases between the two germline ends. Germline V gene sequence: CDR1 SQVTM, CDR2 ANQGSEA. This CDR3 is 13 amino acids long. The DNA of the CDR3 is TGCAGCGTCCCCCGGGGGGCGAACACTGAAGCTTTCTTT. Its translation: CSVPRGANTEAFF.

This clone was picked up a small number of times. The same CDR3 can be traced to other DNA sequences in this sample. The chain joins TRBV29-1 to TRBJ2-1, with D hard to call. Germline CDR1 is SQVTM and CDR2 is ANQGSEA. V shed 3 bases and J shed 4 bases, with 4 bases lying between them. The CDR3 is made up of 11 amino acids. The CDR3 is CSVDRYNEQFF. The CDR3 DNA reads TGCAGCGTTGACCGTTACAATGAGCAGTTCTTC.

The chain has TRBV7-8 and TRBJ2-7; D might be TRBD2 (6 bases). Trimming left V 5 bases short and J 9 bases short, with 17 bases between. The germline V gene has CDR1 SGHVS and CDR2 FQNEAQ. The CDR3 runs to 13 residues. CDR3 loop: CASSTSGALGQYF. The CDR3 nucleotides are TGTGCCAGCAGCACCTCGGGAGCCCTGGGGCAGTACTTC.

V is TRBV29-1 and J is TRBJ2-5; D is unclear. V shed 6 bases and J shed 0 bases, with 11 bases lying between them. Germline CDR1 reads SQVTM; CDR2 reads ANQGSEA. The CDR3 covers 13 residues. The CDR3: CSVQMRNQETQYF. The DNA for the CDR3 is TGCAGCGTCCAGATGCGTAACCAAGAGACCCAGTACTTC.

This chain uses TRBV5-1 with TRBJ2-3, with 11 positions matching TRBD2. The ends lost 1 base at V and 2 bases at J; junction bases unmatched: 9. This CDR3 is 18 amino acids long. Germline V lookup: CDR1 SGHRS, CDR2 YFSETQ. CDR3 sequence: CASSLLRTSGRITDTQYF. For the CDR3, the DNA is TGCGCCAGCAGCTTGCTAAGGACTAGCGGGCGGATCACAGATACGCAGTATTTT.

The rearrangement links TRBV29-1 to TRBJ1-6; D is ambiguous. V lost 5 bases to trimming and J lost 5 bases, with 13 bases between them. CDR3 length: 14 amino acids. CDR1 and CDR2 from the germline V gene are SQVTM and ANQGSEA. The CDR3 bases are TGCAGCGTTAACACAGAAAACGATAATTCACCCCTCCACTTT. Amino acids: CSVNTENDNSPLHF.

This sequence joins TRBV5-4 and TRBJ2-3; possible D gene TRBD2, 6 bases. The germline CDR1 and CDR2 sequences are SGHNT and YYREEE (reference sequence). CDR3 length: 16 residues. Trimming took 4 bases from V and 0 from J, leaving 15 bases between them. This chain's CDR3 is CASSKGGGESTDTQYF. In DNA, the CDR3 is TGTGCCAGCAGCAAAGGCGGCGGGGAGAGCACAGATACGCAGTATTTT.

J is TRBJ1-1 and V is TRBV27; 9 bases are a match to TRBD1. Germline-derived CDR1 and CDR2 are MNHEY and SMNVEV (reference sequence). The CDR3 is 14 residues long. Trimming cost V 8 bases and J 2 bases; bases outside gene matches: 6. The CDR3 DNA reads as TGTGCCAGCGGCCGGGACAGGGTCAACACTGAAGCTTTCTTT. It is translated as CASGRDRVNTEAFF.

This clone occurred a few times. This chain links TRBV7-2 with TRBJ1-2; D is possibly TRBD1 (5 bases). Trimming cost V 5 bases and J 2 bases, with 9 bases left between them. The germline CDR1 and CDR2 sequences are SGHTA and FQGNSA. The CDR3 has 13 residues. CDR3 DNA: TGTGCCAGCAGCCCAGGGTTAAACTATGGCTACACCTTC. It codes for CASSPGLNYGYTF. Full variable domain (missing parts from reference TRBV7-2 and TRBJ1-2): GAGVSQSPSNKVTEKGKDVELRCDPISGHTALYWYRQSLGQGLEFLIYFQGNSAPDKSGLPSDRFSAERTGGSVSTLTIQRTQQEDSAVYLCASSPGLNYGYTFGSGTRLTVV.

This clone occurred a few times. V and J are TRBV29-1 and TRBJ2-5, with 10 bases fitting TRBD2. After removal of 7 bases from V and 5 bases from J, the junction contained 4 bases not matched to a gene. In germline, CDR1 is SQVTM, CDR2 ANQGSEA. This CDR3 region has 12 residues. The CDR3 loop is CSAKRGGETQYF. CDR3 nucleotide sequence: TGCAGCGCGAAGCGGGGGGGGGAGACCCAGTACTTC.

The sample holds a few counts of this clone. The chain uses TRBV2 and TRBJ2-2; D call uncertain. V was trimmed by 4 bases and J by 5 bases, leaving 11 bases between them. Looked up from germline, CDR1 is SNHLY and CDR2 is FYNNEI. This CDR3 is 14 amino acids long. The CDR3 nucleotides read TGTGCCAGCAGTGTTACCAGACCTACCGGGGAGCTGTTTTTT. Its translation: CASSVTRPTGELFF.

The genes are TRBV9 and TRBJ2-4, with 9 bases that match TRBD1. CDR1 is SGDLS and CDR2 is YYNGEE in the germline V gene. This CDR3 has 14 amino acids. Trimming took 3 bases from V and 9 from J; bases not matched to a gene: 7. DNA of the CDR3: TGTGCCAGCAGCGCCAGACAGGGGGTAGGCATTCAGTACTTC. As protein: CASSARQGVGIQYF.

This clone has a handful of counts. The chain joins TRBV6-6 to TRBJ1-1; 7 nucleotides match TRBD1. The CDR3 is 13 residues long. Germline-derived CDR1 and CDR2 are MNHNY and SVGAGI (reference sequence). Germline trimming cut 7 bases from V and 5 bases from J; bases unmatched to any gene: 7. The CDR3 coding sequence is TGTGCCAGCACGCCCAGGGGGGTTACTGAAGCTTTCTTT. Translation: CASTPRGVTEAFF.

The CDR3 region is CASSQGTSGPLETQYF. The DNA for the CDR3 is TGCGCCAGCAGCCAAGGGACTAGCGGCCCTTTGGAGACCCAGTACTTC. The V call is TRBV4-3, the J call TRBJ2-5; 10 bases match TRBD2. After removal of 1 base from V and 5 bases from J, the junction contained 7 bases not matched to a gene. Germline V gene sequence: CDR1 LGHNA, CDR2 YSLEER. The CDR3 has 16 amino acids.

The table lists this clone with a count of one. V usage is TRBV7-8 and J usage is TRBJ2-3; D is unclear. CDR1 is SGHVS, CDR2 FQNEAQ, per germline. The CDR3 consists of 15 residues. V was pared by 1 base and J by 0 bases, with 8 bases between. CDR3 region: CASSLDFRSTDTQYF. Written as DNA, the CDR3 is TGTGCCAGCAGCTTAGATTTTAGAAGCACAGATACGCAGTATTTT.

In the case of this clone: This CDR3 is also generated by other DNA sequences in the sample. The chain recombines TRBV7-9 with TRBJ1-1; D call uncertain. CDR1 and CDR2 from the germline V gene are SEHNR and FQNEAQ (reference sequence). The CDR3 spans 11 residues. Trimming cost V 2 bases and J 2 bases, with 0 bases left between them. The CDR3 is CASSLNTEAFF. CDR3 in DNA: TGTGCCAGCAGCTTAAACACTGAAGCTTTCTTT.

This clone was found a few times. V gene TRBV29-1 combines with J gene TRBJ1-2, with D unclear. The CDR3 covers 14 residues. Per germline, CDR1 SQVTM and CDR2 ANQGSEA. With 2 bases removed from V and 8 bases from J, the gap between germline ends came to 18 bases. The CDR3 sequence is CSVEPMNLLGGYTF. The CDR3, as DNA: TGCAGCGTTGAACCTATGAACTTATTGGGCGGCTACACCTTC.

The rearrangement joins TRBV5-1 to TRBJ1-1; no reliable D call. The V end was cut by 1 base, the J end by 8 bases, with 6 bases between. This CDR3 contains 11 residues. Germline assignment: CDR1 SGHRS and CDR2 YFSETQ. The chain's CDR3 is CASSLNGEAFF. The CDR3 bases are TGCGCCAGCAGCTTGAATGGGGAAGCTTTCTTT.

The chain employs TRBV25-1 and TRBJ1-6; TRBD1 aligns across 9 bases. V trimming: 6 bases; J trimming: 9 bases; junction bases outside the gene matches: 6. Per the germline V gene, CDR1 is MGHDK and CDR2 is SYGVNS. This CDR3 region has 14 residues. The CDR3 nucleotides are TGTGCCAGCAGAGCCGGGACAGGGATTTCACCCCTCCACTTT. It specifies CASRAGTGISPLHF.

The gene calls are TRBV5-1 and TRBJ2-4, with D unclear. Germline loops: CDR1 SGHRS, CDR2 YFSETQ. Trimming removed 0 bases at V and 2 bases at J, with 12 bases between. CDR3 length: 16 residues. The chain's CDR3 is CASSLVGYKTKNIQYF. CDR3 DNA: TGCGCCAGCAGCTTGGTAGGGTATAAAACCAAAAACATTCAGTACTTC.

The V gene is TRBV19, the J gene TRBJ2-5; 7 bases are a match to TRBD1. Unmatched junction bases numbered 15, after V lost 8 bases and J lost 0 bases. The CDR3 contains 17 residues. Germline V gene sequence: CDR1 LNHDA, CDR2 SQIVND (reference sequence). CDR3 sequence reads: CASPWDIQGTDQETQYF. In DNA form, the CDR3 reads TGTGCCAGTCCCTGGGATATTCAGGGGACAGACCAAGAGACCCAGTACTTC.

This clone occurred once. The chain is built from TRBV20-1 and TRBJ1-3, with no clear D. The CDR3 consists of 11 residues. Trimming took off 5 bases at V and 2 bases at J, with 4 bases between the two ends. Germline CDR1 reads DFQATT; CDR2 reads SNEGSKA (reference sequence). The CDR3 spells CSAGTGNTIYF. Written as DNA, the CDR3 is TGCAGTGCTGGGACTGGAAACACCATATATTTT.

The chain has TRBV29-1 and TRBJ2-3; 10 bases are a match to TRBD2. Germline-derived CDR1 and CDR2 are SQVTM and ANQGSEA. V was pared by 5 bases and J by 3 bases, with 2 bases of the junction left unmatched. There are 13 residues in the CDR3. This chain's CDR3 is CSVLAGGTDTQYF. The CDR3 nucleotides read TGCAGCGTTTTAGCGGGGGGTACAGATACGCAGTATTTT.

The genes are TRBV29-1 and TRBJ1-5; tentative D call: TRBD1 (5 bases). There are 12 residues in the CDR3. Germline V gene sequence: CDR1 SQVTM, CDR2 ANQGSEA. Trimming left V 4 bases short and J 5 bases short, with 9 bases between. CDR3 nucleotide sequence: TGCAGCGTTGGGGGCCGAGATCAGCCCCAGCATTTT. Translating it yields CSVGGRDQPQHF.

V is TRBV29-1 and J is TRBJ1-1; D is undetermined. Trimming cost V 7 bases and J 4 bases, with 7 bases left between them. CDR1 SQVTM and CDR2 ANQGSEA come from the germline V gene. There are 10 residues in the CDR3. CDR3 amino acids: CSGLITEAFF. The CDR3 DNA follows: TGCAGCGGACTGATCACTGAAGCTTTCTTT.

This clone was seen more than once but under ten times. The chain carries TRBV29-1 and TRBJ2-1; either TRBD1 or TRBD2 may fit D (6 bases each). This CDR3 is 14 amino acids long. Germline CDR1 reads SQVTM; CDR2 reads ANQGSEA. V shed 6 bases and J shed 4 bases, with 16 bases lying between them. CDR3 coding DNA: TGCAGCGTACACGGCACGGGGGCATACAATGAGCAGTTCTTC. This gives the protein CSVHGTGAYNEQFF.